This T cell receptor beta chain was observed in a study of T cell responses to AZD1222 COVID-19 vaccine. The protocol was immunoSEQ multiplex PCR, while the TCRdb copy is restricted to in-frame clones and leaves out a portion. The data contain 100,000 to 150,000 clones, approximately 91% of them singletons. The germline CDR1 and CDR2 sequences are MNHEY and SMNVEV (reference sequence). The CDR3 loop spans 14 amino acids. V lost 5 bases to trimming and J lost 5 bases, with 12 bases between them. Sequencing was performed on peripheral blood, taken on day 0 of AZD1222 vaccination. The clonotype comes from an adult in good health. This sequence joins TRBV27 and TRBJ2-2, with D uncertain. CDR3 sequence: CASSREESTGELFF. The CDR3 nucleotides are TGTGCCAGCAGTCGTGAGGAAAGTACCGGGGAGCTGTTTTTT.